This T cell receptor beta chain emerged from a study of human T cells and chemical hapten exposure. This CDR3 comprises 14 residues. CDR1 is SGHAT, CDR2 FQNNGV, per germline. Losses at the gene ends were 0 bases for V and 12 bases for J; bases not matched to a gene: 5. TCRdb reprocessed the RACE reads with MiXCR, giving one entry per CDR3 protein. The repertoire consists of 150,000 to 200,000 distinct CDR3 sequences, with about a fifth occurring once and the leading ten covering approximately 6.4%. The time point here: patch test 1, 2 weeks after DPC sensitization. As to treatment: therapeutic diphenylcyclopropenone sensitization with weekly scalp DPC. Researchers extracted total RNA from unfractionated whole blood. This clonotype showed up just a few times.

The sample in question was whole blood, obtained in connection with sensitization to the hapten diphenylcyclopropenone (DPC). The receptor was derived from a woman in her 50s with alopecia areata. Some clones in this sample may be carry-over from other donors' samples. The chain employs TRBV11-2 and TRBJ2-3, with 11 positions matching TRBD2. CDR3 sequence: CASSLDLTSGTQYF. The DNA of the CDR3 is TGTGCCAGCAGCTTAGACTTGACTAGCGGGACACAGTATTTT.